The text below deals with one T cell receptor beta chain. Amplification used 60 Vbeta primers and 13 Jbeta primers. Using immunoSEQ multiplex PCR, the repertoire was profiled, and TCRdb retains in-frame clones only, with some absent. The sample has about 120,000 clones; approximately 78% are singletons. These data come from a study of cytomegalovirus exposure and HLA in healthy donors. Despite likely unrecorded immune exposures, the donors were nominally healthy at the time of sampling. Material: PBMCs. This clonotype was obtained from a female donor in good health and CMV-seronegative.

In nucleotides, the CDR3 is TGTGCCAGCATAACCCCGGGACAGGGCTCCGGGGAGCTGTTTTTT. This encodes CASITPGQGSGELFF. The chain couples TRBV28 to TRBJ2-2; 9 positions match TRBD1. Trimming removed 7 bases from V and 6 bases from J; junction bases left unmatched: 9. The CDR3 length is 15 residues. In germline, CDR1 is MDHEN, CDR2 SYDVKM.